The 3 T cell receptor beta chains listed next were all sequenced from one sample in a study of T cell responses to AZD1222 COVID-19 vaccine. Measured with immunoSEQ multiplex PCR; TCRdb has only the in-frame clones, and not every one. Here the sample spans some 130,000 clones, around 86% being singletons. Sequenced here: peripheral blood, sampled on day 0 of AZD1222 vaccination. The receptor set was obtained from an adult in good health.

The chain carries TRBV28 and TRBJ1-2; maybe TRBD1 (6 bases). Germline CDR1 is MDHEN and CDR2 is SYDVKM. V lost 4 bases and J lost 8, with 14 bases in between. This CDR3 is built from 13 residues. The CDR3 reads CASSSQTGMGYTF. The CDR3 DNA follows: TGTGCCAGCAGTTCTCAAACAGGGATGGGCTACACCTTC.

The rearrangement uses TRBV19 and TRBJ1-2, with a tentative D call TRBD1 (5 bases). This CDR3 has 14 amino acids. Per the germline V gene, CDR1 is LNHDA and CDR2 is SQIVND (reference sequence). V was clipped by 3 bases and J by 7 bases, with 15 bases between them. In DNA, the CDR3 is TGTGCCAGTAGTATCAATTCCGGGACCGGTGGCTACACCTTC. Protein sequence: CASSINSGTGGYTF.

The V gene is TRBV6-2 or TRBV6-3, the J gene TRBJ1-2; TRBD1 is a possible D gene (5 bases). This CDR3 is built from 13 residues. With 5 bases removed from V and 3 bases from J, the gap between germline ends came to 10 bases. The germline CDR1 and CDR2 sequences are MNHEY and SVGEGT. DNA of the CDR3: TGTGCCAGCAGTACCGGGACGCACTATGGCTACACCTTC. Translation: CASSTGTHYGYTF.